One and the same sample provided the 30 T cell receptor beta chains below, sequenced in a study of shared clonotypes between healthy human individuals. Method: immunoSEQ multiplex PCR; TCRdb's copy keeps in-frame clones and lacks some. The sample includes about 490,000 clones, over 65% of them seen just once. Sequenced sample: PBMCs. The source of these receptors is a middle-aged woman in good health. Some clones in this sample may be carry-over from other donors' samples.

The chain carries TRBV18 and TRBJ2-1, with 7 bases identical to TRBD1. This CDR3 comprises 15 residues. V was clipped by 4 bases and J by 1 base; unmatched bases: 4. Germline assignment: CDR1 KGHSH and CDR2 LQKENI. The CDR3 DNA reads TGTGCCAGCTCACTGACAGGGTCATCCTACAATGAGCAGTTCTTC. This sequence encodes CASSLTGSSYNEQFF.

This rearrangement joins TRBV6-1 to TRBJ1-2, with a possible D match to TRBD1 (5 bases). The germline V gene has CDR1 MNHNS and CDR2 SASEGT. Between the trimmed V and J ends, which lost 6 bases and 4 bases, there was a span of 18 bases. This CDR3 is 15 amino acids long. This CDR3 reads CASRPQVGGSYGYTF. The CDR3 region has the DNA TGTGCCAGCAGGCCCCAAGTGGGGGGAAGCTATGGCTACACCTTC.

The CDR3 nucleotides are TGTGCCAGCAGCTTGGGGGACTACTCCTACGAGCAGTACTTC. Translation: CASSLGDYSYEQYF. V and J are TRBV5-5 and TRBJ2-7; TRBD2 aligns across 7 bases. Germline trimming cut 0 bases from V and 0 bases from J; bases unmatched to any gene: 0. CDR3 size: 14 residues. Germline CDR1 SGHKS, CDR2 YYEKEE (reference sequence).

The chain has TRBV9 and TRBJ2-3; 8 bases agree with TRBD2. Trimming at V came to 0 bases and at J to 5 bases, leaving 5 bases not matched to a gene. The CDR3 contains 15 residues. Germline V gene sequence: CDR1 SGDLS, CDR2 YYNGEE. In DNA, the CDR3 is TGTGCCAGCAGCGTAGGCTCGGGAGGGCAAGATACGCAGTATTTT. Encoded protein: CASSVGSGGQDTQYF.

The chain employs TRBV6-5 and TRBJ1-1; D is perhaps TRBD1 (6 bases). The germline CDR1 and CDR2 sequences are MNHEY and SVGAGI. The V gene lost 5 bases and the J gene lost 5 bases, with 12 bases spanning the gap. The CDR3 has 13 amino acids. Here the CDR3 reads CASSAGVWTEAFF. The DNA for the CDR3 is TGTGCCAGCAGTGCAGGGGTCTGGACTGAAGCTTTCTTT.

V gene TRBV5-1 combines with J gene TRBJ2-5, with 7 nucleotides matching TRBD2. V shed 0 bases, J shed 4 bases, and the junction held 12 bases outside the gene matches. The length of the CDR3 is 17 residues. Germline V gene sequence: CDR1 SGHRS, CDR2 YFSETQ. The CDR3 DNA is TGCGCCAGCAGCTTGGACGGGAGGACTCTAGGCGGAGAGACCCAGTACTTC. It encodes CASSLDGRTLGGETQYF.

V is TRBV10-3 and J is TRBJ1-1; D gene unclear. With 4 bases removed from V and 2 bases from J, the gap between germline ends came to 11 bases. Germline V gene lookup returns CDR1 ENHRY and CDR2 SYGVKD. The CDR3 totals 14 residues. The chain's CDR3 is CAISVGSRNTEAFF. CDR3 in DNA: TGTGCCATCAGTGTGGGTAGTAGAAACACTGAAGCTTTCTTT.

The gene calls are TRBV5-1 and TRBJ2-2; D remains unclear. Germline V gene lookup returns CDR1 SGHRS and CDR2 YFSETQ. The CDR3 is 15 amino acids. The V and J ends lost 3 bases and 1 base respectively, with 10 bases between them. The CDR3 coding sequence is TGCGCCAGCAGCTCTTTAAATGGGAACACCGGGGAGCTGTTTTTT. Protein sequence: CASSSLNGNTGELFF. The full variable domain, completed using reference TRBV5-1 and TRBJ2-2, is KAGVTQTPRYLIKTRGQQVTLSCSPISGHRSVSWYQQTPGQGLQFLFEYFSETQRNKGNFPGRFSGRQFSNSRSEMNVSTLELGDSALYLCASSSLNGNTGELFFGEGSRLTVL.

The J gene is TRBJ1-1, the V gene TRBV29-1; tentative D call: TRBD1 (5 bases). The CDR3 length is 14 residues. The germline CDR1 and CDR2 sequences are SQVTM and ANQGSEA. V lost 6 bases, J lost 1 base, and 15 bases lay in between. The CDR3 nucleotides read TGCAGCGTCCCCCTCGGGGCCAGGAACACTGAAGCTTTCTTT. Its translation is CSVPLGARNTEAFF.

The J gene is TRBJ2-7, the V gene TRBV27; TRBD2 aligns across 15 bases. V lost 3 bases and J lost 6; bases outside the gene matches: 9. CDR1 and CDR2 from the germline V gene are MNHEY and SMNVEV (reference sequence). The CDR3 covers 17 residues. Written as DNA, the CDR3 is TGTGCCAGCAGTTTTTCGGGGACTAGCGGGAGGACGGGCGAGCAGTACTTC. It is translated as CASSFSGTSGRTGEQYF.

This clone was observed at least ten times. The CDR3 DNA sequence: TGTGCCAGCAGATCCGACGGGAACTATGGCTACACCTTC. Amino acid sequence: CASRSDGNYGYTF. The V and J genes are TRBV6-5 and TRBJ1-2; D gene unclear. V lost 6 bases and J 2 bases, leaving 10 bases between the germline ends. Germline V gene lookup returns CDR1 MNHEY and CDR2 SVGAGI. This CDR3 comprises 13 residues.

The rearrangement uses TRBV28 and TRBJ1-5; a weak D match, TRBD1 (5 bases). This CDR3 contains 16 residues. V gave up 6 bases and J gave up 2 bases, with 17 bases separating them. Germline V gives CDR1 MDHEN, CDR2 SYDVKM. The CDR3 DNA is TGTGCCAGCAGGAAATTAGGGGCGCGTGGCAATCAGCCCCAGCATTTT. Translation gives CASRKLGARGNQPQHF.

The gene calls are TRBV7-2 and TRBJ1-2, with D possibly TRBD1 on 5 matching bases. Germline V lookup: CDR1 SGHTA, CDR2 FQGNSA. CDR3 length: 14 amino acids. V shed 0 bases and J shed 4 bases, with 9 bases lying between them. CDR3 bases: TGTGCCAGCAGCTTAGCGCAGGGATCCTATGGCTACACCTTC. This codes for CASSLAQGSYGYTF.

This chain connects TRBV5-4 to TRBJ1-2; D not resolved. Germline CDR1 SGHNT, CDR2 YYREEE (reference sequence). The V and J ends lost 0 bases and 7 bases respectively, with 13 bases between them. The CDR3 consists of 14 residues. CDR3 sequence: CASSLVAAGGGYTF. The CDR3 nucleotides are TGTGCCAGCAGCTTGGTTGCGGCAGGCGGTGGCTACACCTTC. The full variable domain, in which reference TRBV5-4 and TRBJ1-2 provide the parts outside the CDR3, is ETGVTQSPTHLIKTRGQQVTLRCSSQSGHNTVSWYQQALGQGPQFIFQYYREEENGRGNFPPRFSGLQFPNYSSELNVNALELDDSALYLCASSLVAAGGGYTFGSGTRLTVV.

The chain uses TRBV29-1 and TRBJ1-4, with D possibly being TRBD1 (5 bases). The CDR3 spans 14 residues. V was trimmed by 5 bases and J by 4 bases, leaving 14 bases between them. Per the germline V gene, CDR1 is SQVTM and CDR2 is ANQGSEA. CDR3 protein: CSVKWGAGNEKLFF. In DNA, the CDR3 is TGCAGCGTTAAATGGGGCGCGGGTAATGAAAAACTGTTTTTT.

The chain couples TRBV19 to TRBJ1-2, with D possibly TRBD1 on 6 matching bases. The germline V gene encodes CDR1 LNHDA and CDR2 SQIVND (reference sequence). V lost 7 bases and J lost 4, with 16 bases in between. The CDR3 is 14 residues long. The CDR3 sequence is CASTGGRLFYGYTF. The CDR3 nucleotides read TGTGCCAGTACGGGGGGGCGCCTCTTCTATGGCTACACCTTC.

This rearrangement joins TRBV7-9 to TRBJ2-5; D not certain. V was trimmed by 5 bases and J by 7 bases, leaving 8 bases between them. CDR1 is SEHNR and CDR2 is FQNEAQ in the germline V gene (reference sequence). CDR3 size: 11 residues. CDR3 loop: CASSATWTQYF. The CDR3 coding sequence is TGTGCCAGCAGCGCCACGTGGACCCAGTACTTC.

This clone came up many times. The chain has TRBV5-1 and TRBJ1-2; D not certain. This CDR3 has 9 residues. Germline CDR1 and CDR2: SGHRS and YFSETQ. With 8 bases removed from V and 8 bases from J, the gap between germline ends came to 7 bases. CDR3 region: CARDDGYTF. CDR3 bases: TGCGCCAGAGACGACGGCTACACCTTC.

This CDR3 is CASSLVGQGLGYEQYF. The CDR3, as DNA: TGTGCCAGCAGCTTAGTGGGGCAGGGGTTAGGGTACGAGCAGTACTTC. The chain carries TRBV7-2 and TRBJ2-7; tentative D call: TRBD1 (6 bases). Germline assignment: CDR1 SGHTA and CDR2 FQGNSA. The CDR3 totals 16 residues. V lost 1 base and J lost 4, with 17 bases in between.

The V gene is TRBV18, the J gene TRBJ2-1; perhaps TRBD1 as D (7 bases). Trimming took off 2 bases at V and 9 bases at J, with 23 bases between the two ends. This CDR3 region has 17 residues. From germline, CDR1 is KGHSH and CDR2 LQKENI. CDR3 sequence (DNA): TGTGCCAGCTCACCAGAGCAAATGCAACAGGGGAGGAGTGAGCAGTTCTTC. This translates into CASSPEQMQQGRSEQFF.

This clone appeared many times. The sample contains more than one DNA sequence encoding this CDR3. The rearrangement links TRBV5-1 to TRBJ1-1; TRBD1 aligns across 9 bases. In germline, CDR1 is SGHRS, CDR2 YFSETQ. V shed 4 bases, J shed 5 bases, and the junction held 6 bases outside the gene matches. This CDR3 is 14 amino acids long. The chain's CDR3 is CASSTGQGMTEAFF. The CDR3 DNA sequence: TGCGCCAGCAGCACGGGACAGGGAATGACTGAAGCTTTCTTT.

The chain uses TRBV7-9 and TRBJ2-2, with TRBD2 matching 9 bases. V lost 5 bases and J lost 5; bases outside the gene matches: 6. This CDR3 is 15 amino acids long. Germline V gene data show CDR1 as SEHNR and CDR2 as FQNEAQ (reference sequence). Here the CDR3 reads CASSRVAGVTGELFF. The DNA of the CDR3 is TGTGCCAGCAGCCGCGTAGCGGGAGTTACCGGGGAGCTGTTTTTT.

This clone was detected a few times. The rearrangement joins TRBV27 to TRBJ1-4, with D possibly being TRBD1 (6 bases). The CDR3 is 13 amino acids. Germline lookup yields CDR1 MNHEY and CDR2 SMNVEV (reference sequence). V was clipped by 1 base and J by 8 bases, with 8 bases between them. The CDR3 loop is CASSLLGGEKLFF. DNA of the CDR3: TGTGCCAGCAGTTTATTAGGGGGAGAAAAACTGTTTTTT.

This clone was observed a single time. The V and J genes are TRBV10-2 and TRBJ2-5; no definite D call. The CDR3 is 13 residues long. The V and J ends lost 6 bases and 1 base respectively, with 9 bases between them. Germline values: CDR1 WSHSY, CDR2 SAAADI. CDR3 sequence reads: CASSAGGQETQYF. In DNA form, the CDR3 reads TGCGCCAGCAGCGCTGGCGGCCAAGAGACCCAGTACTTC.

The gene calls are TRBV10-3 and TRBJ1-1; no reliable D call. The CDR3 sequence is 15 residues long. Trimming left V 0 bases short and J 1 base short, with 9 bases between. The germline gives CDR1 ENHRY, CDR2 SYGVKD. CDR3 residues: CAISESGSENTEAFF. The CDR3 DNA reads TGTGCCATCAGTGAGTCCGGAAGCGAGAACACTGAAGCTTTCTTT.

This clone was seen only a few times. The chain carries TRBV30 and TRBJ2-7; D is unresolved. The CDR3 is made up of 11 amino acids. V was cut by 2 bases and J by 9 bases, with 11 bases left in between. CDR1 and CDR2 (germline): GTSNPN, SVGIG (reference sequence). In DNA, the CDR3 is TGTGCCTGGAGTTTCCGATCCGGGCAGTACTTC. Protein product: CAWSFRSGQYF.

This clone has a count of ten or more. The chain employs TRBV6-4 and TRBJ2-1, with a weak D call TRBD1 (5 bases). Between the trimmed V and J ends, which lost 0 bases and 8 bases, there was a span of 17 bases. Germline V CDR1 and CDR2: MRHNA, SNTAGT. The CDR3 is made up of 16 amino acids. The CDR3 DNA follows: TGTGCCAGCAGTGACTCGAAGGGGCGAGATCTCGATGAGCAGTTCTTC. Translating gives CASSDSKGRDLDEQFF.

This clone appeared once. The CDR3 region has the DNA TGTGCCAGCAGTTTCGGGACAGACTATGGCTACACCTTC. Its translation: CASSFGTDYGYTF. This rearrangement joins TRBV28 to TRBJ1-2, with 7 positions matching TRBD1. CDR3 length: 13 amino acids. Trimming cost V 3 bases and J 3 bases; bases outside gene matches: 1. Per the germline V gene, CDR1 is MDHEN and CDR2 is SYDVKM.

CDR3 sequence reads: CASSLQGREETQYF. CDR3 bases: TGTGCCAGCAGCTTACAGGGCCGGGAGGAGACCCAGTACTTC. This chain joins TRBV7-2 and TRBJ2-5, with D maybe TRBD2 (6 bases). Trimming pared 2 bases from V and 5 bases from J, leaving 12 bases between. Germline lookup yields CDR1 SGHTA and CDR2 FQGNSA. This CDR3 has 14 amino acids.

The chain combines TRBV9 with TRBJ2-7; 7 bases map to TRBD2. Unmatched junction bases numbered 7, after V lost 5 bases and J lost 5 bases. Germline CDR1 reads SGDLS; CDR2 reads YYNGEE. This CDR3 is built from 13 residues. CDR3: CASSKSGMNEQYF. The DNA of the CDR3 is TGTGCCAGCAGTAAGAGCGGGATGAACGAGCAGTACTTC.